These 15 T cell receptor beta chains originate from one sample sequenced in a study of blood T cells in healthy people across ages. A sample-barcoded 5' primer and a J-beta primer mix were used in a second PCR of roughly 7 to 12 cycles. TCRdb re-called the 5' RACE reads with MiXCR, one entry per CDR3 protein. Among around 400,000 distinct CDR3 sequences listed, roughly half were seen once. What was sequenced was blood. The receptors derive from a man aged 55 to 70 in good health.

This clonotype was recorded at least ten times. This chain connects TRBV20-1 to TRBJ2-4; tentatively, D is TRBD1 or TRBD2 (5 bases each). V lost 0 bases and J lost 1, with 7 bases in between. This CDR3 is built from 14 residues. CDR1 and CDR2 from the germline V gene are DFQATT and SNEGSKA (reference sequence). CDR3 bases: TGCAGTGCTAGAGACAGGGAGGCCAAAAACATTCAGTACTTC. Protein product: CSARDREAKNIQYF.

The V gene is TRBV24-1, the J gene TRBJ2-7; TRBD2 agrees at 10 bases. The trim removed 5 bases at V and 3 bases at J, leaving 12 bases unmatched. The CDR3 length is 17 residues. The germline V gene has CDR1 KGHDR and CDR2 SFDVKD. CDR3 DNA: TGTGCCACCAGTGGTCCTAGGACTAGCGGTAACATCTACGAGCAGTACTTC. Its translation is CATSGPRTSGNIYEQYF.

This sequence joins TRBV7-9 and TRBJ2-5; 14 bases map to TRBD2. The J call may be wrong; the DNA end is better matched by TRBJ2-7. Per the germline V gene, CDR1 is SEHNR and CDR2 is FQNEAQ (reference sequence). The CDR3 covers 15 residues. CDR3 bases: TGTGCCAGCAGCTCCCCGGGACTAGCGGGAGACGAGCAGTACTTC. This codes for CASSSPGLAGDEQYF.

The rearrangement uses TRBV20-1 and TRBJ2-3; maybe TRBD1 (6 bases). Germline V gene data show CDR1 as DFQATT and CDR2 as SNEGSKA (reference sequence). The CDR3 runs 14 residues. The CDR3 here is CKRRPTGRTDTQYF. The CDR3 region has the DNA TGCAAACGGCGCCCGACAGGACGCACAGATACGCAGTATTTT.

This chain uses TRBV27 with TRBJ1-2; 10 positions agree with TRBD1. CDR3 length: 15 residues. V shed 3 bases and J 4 bases; nucleotides not matched to a gene: 5. Germline assignment: CDR1 MNHEY and CDR2 SMNVEV (reference sequence). The CDR3 here is CASSLVGQGSYGYTF. The DNA of the CDR3 is TGTGCCAGCAGTTTGGTGGGACAGGGGAGCTATGGCTACACCTTC.

This clonotype came up a few times. The rearrangement links TRBV27 to TRBJ1-1; 7 bases match TRBD1. CDR1 and CDR2 (germline): MNHEY, SMNVEV (reference sequence). The trim removed 2 bases at V and 3 bases at J, leaving 6 bases unmatched. The CDR3 runs 15 residues. The CDR3 region is CASSLRGQGHTEAFF. For the CDR3, the DNA is TGTGCCAGCAGTTTAAGGGGGCAGGGGCACACTGAAGCTTTCTTT.

This clonotype has just a few counts. The rearrangement links TRBV6-1 to TRBJ1-1, with D uncertain. V lost 3 bases and J 11 bases, leaving 19 bases between the germline ends. Germline V gene data show CDR1 as MNHNS and CDR2 as SASEGT. The CDR3 contains 14 residues. CDR3 residues: CASSETHSGNRAFF. Written as DNA, the CDR3 is TGTGCCAGCAGTGAGACACACTCGGGAAACCGGGCTTTCTTT.

The CDR3: CASSGGDAGKNIQYF. The CDR3, as DNA: TGTGCCAGCAGTGGGGGGGACGCAGGGAAAAACATTCAGTACTTC. The chain recombines TRBV2 with TRBJ2-4, with D possibly TRBD2 on 6 matching bases. The V and J ends lost 4 bases and 4 bases respectively, with 14 bases between them. The CDR3 contains 15 residues. Per the germline V gene, CDR1 is SNHLY and CDR2 is FYNNEI.

As for this clonotype: This may come from a read error, since a much larger clone is one base off. J is TRBJ2-5 and V is TRBV7-3; TRBD2 is a possible D gene (5 bases). Looked up from germline, CDR1 is SGHTA and CDR2 is FQGTGA. The CDR3 loop spans 13 amino acids. As DNA, the CDR3 is TGTGCCAGCAGCCGCGGACGGGGTCGGACCCGGTACTTC. It yields the protein CASSRGRGRTRYF.

The J gene is TRBJ2-3, the V gene TRBV29-1; D may be TRBD1 or TRBD2 (6 bases each). Germline CDR1 SQVTM, CDR2 ANQGSEA. Between the trimmed V and J ends, which lost 1 base and 2 bases, there was a span of 10 bases. The CDR3 length is 14 residues. The chain's CDR3 is CSVEGRDITDTQYF. As DNA, the CDR3 is TGCAGCGTTGAAGGGCGGGACATCACAGATACGCAGTATTTT.

This clonotype has just one count. This rearrangement joins TRBV5-4 to TRBJ1-1; TRBD1 matches 7 bases. CDR3 length: 13 amino acids. CDR1 is SGHNT and CDR2 is YYREEE in the germline V gene (reference sequence). V was pared by 4 bases and J by 5 bases, with 5 bases of the junction left unmatched. DNA of the CDR3: TGTGCCAGCAGCGAGGACAGGTGGACTGAAGCTTTCTTT. It yields the protein CASSEDRWTEAFF. Variable domain in full (rest from reference TRBV5-4 and TRBJ1-1): ETGVTQSPTHLIKTRGQQVTLRCSSQSGHNTVSWYQQALGQGPQFIFQYYREEENGRGNFPPRFSGLQFPNYSSELNVNALELDDSALYLCASSEDRWTEAFFGQGTRLTVV.

The chain carries TRBV12-3 or TRBV12-4 and TRBJ2-3; no firm D call. CDR3 length equals 13 residues. V lost 5 bases and J lost 1, with 7 bases in between. This chain's CDR3 is CASSRDRTDTQYF. CDR3 nucleotides: TGTGCCAGCAGTAGGGATCGCACAGATACGCAGTATTTT.

This clonotype was detected many times. The rearrangement uses TRBV12-3 or TRBV12-4 and TRBJ2-3; 13 nucleotides match TRBD2. The CDR3 spans 18 residues. With V trimmed by 5 bases and J by 3 bases, 11 bases remained unmatched. The CDR3 sequence is CASSHGLAGVLTTDTQYF. For the CDR3, the DNA is TGTGCCAGCAGTCACGGACTAGCGGGAGTTCTGACGACAGATACGCAGTATTTT.

This clonotype was found a few times. V is TRBV4-3 and J is TRBJ1-2, with a possible D match to TRBD1 (6 bases). CDR3 length: 15 amino acids. The germline V gene has CDR1 LGHNA and CDR2 YSLEER. V was pared by 1 base and J by 4 bases, with 13 bases between. CDR3 sequence reads: CASSQAGQGFYGYTF. CDR3 nucleotide sequence: TGCGCCAGCAGCCAAGCGGGGCAGGGGTTCTATGGCTACACCTTC.

This clonotype was seen more than once but under ten times. This chain joins TRBV20-1 and TRBJ2-4; possible D gene TRBD2, 5 bases. The last part of the DNA fits TRBJ2-7 better; the J call may be wrong. The germline V gene encodes CDR1 DFQATT and CDR2 SNEGSKA (reference sequence). This CDR3 is built from 12 residues. CDR3 loop: CSAEGEGYEQYF. The CDR3 DNA reads as TGCAGTGCTGAGGGTGAAGGCTACGAGCAGTACTTC.